This TCR beta chain was captured in a study of identifying expanded T cells in peripheral blood. TCRdb's copy holds only in-frame clones and misses some; the assay was immunoSEQ multiplex PCR. The sample consists of approximately 90,000 clones, roughly 81% of them appearing once. This clone has just one count. The ends were cut back, 1 base at V and 7 bases at J, with 9 bases in the middle. Germline V gene lookup returns CDR1 SGHDN and CDR2 FVKESK. The CDR3 is made up of 13 amino acids. The rearrangement links TRBV14 to TRBJ2-3; no clear D. The sequenced material came from blood. The receptor was derived from a person aged 18 to 75 in good health. The CDR3 DNA sequence: TGTGCCAGCAGCCAAGTACCCACCCATACGCAGTATTTT. Translation: CASSQVPTHTQYF.